A single sample gave rise to the 5 T cell receptor beta chains below, sequenced in a study of control samples from healthy donors and cancer patients. Libraries were prepared by immunoSEQ multiplex PCR; TCRdb keeps only in-frame clonotypes and omits some of them. Here the sample spans roughly 100,000 clones, 80% to 95% being singletons. Sequencing was done on a sample of blood. These receptors were taken from a woman in her thirties in good health.

This rearrangement joins TRBV6-6 to TRBJ2-6; D uncertain. V dropped 5 bases and J dropped 0 bases, with 14 bases sitting between them. The CDR3 runs to 17 residues. Germline CDR1 reads MNHNY; CDR2 reads SVGAGI (reference sequence). The CDR3 is CASSPVDMSSGANVLTF. CDR3 coding DNA: TGTGCCAGCAGTCCCGTCGACATGAGCTCTGGGGCCAACGTCCTGACTTTC.

This chain connects TRBV4-1 to TRBJ1-1; the match to TRBD1 covers 10 bases. In germline, CDR1 is MGHRA, CDR2 YSYEKL. The trim removed 3 bases at V and 5 bases at J, leaving 3 bases unmatched. This CDR3 contains 14 residues. The CDR3 sequence: CASSHDRGRTEAFF. The CDR3 DNA is TGCGCCAGCAGCCATGACAGGGGGCGAACTGAAGCTTTCTTT.

The rearrangement uses TRBV4-1 and TRBJ2-5; TRBD1 agrees at 7 bases. In germline, CDR1 is MGHRA, CDR2 YSYEKL. The CDR3 has 19 residues. J lost 1 base, V lost 0 bases, and 14 bases had no gene match. CDR3 bases: TGCGCCAGCAGCCAAGAAGCTCGCGACAGGGCGACTTCCCAAGAGACCCAGTACTTC. Its translation: CASSQEARDRATSQETQYF.

Here the CDR3 DNA reads TGCAGCCCTAGGAGGGGGCCTGAAGCTTTCTTT. This encodes CSPRRGPEAFF. The chain recombines TRBV29-1 with TRBJ1-1; 7 nucleotides agree with TRBD1. With V trimmed by 8 bases and J by 6 bases, 6 bases remained unmatched. This CDR3 has 11 amino acids. The germline V gene has CDR1 SQVTM and CDR2 ANQGSEA.

The chain recombines TRBV6-5 with TRBJ2-2, with D possibly matching TRBD2 (5 bases). V was cut by 4 bases and J by 2 bases, with 14 bases left in between. Germline CDR1 is MNHEY and CDR2 is SVGAGI. The CDR3 is 16 residues long. CDR3 sequence reads: CASSSRPRLNTGELFF. The CDR3 DNA follows: TGTGCCAGCAGTTCGCGGCCGCGACTAAACACCGGGGAGCTGTTTTTT.